This is a list of T cell receptor beta chains from one sample in a study of liver allograft versus peripheral blood T cells. TCRdb redid the calling of the reads with MiXCR, one entry per CDR3 protein. The table records approximately 12,000 distinct CDR3 sequences, around a quarter of them present only once. These TCRs come from a human patient who had a liver transplant. Some T cells may arise from the graft donor. CDR3s include the opening cysteine and the closing phenylalanine or tryptophan. The D gene is left open where the match is weak. Expanded clones get a size class; other rows say once, few or many, or leave the size out.

V gene	clone size	D gene	J gene	CDR3 DNA	CDR3 protein
TRBV10-3	few	-	TRBJ2-1	TGTGCCATCAGTTTGGGTTCCCGGAATGAGCAGTTCTTC	CAISLGSRNEQFF
TRBV18	medium-sized	-	TRBJ2-7	TGTGCCAGCCCACTACGGTCCTACGAGCAGTACTTC	CASPLRSYEQYF
TRBV7-3	-	-	TRBJ1-2	TGTGCCAGCAGCTTAAGCCGGAACTATGGCTACACCTTC	CASSLSRNYGYTF
TRBV6-5	-	-	TRBJ1-2	TGTGCCAGCAGACCTAACGCAGGGAGGAAAAACTATGGCTACACCTTC	CASRPNAGRKNYGYTF
TRBV24-1	few	-	TRBJ2-1	TGTGCCACCAGTGACTGGGAAGGTACAAATGAGCAGTTCTTC	CATSDWEGTNEQFF
TRBV24-1	-	TRBD1	TRBJ1-5	TGTGCCACCAGTGATCCCCGGGACAGTAATCAGCCCCAGCATTTT	CATSDPRDSNQPQHF
TRBV18	medium-sized	-	TRBJ1-4	TGTGCCAGCTCGGTACGGCAGTCCCGAGAAAAACTGTTTTTT	CASSVRQSREKLFF
TRBV6-5	medium-sized	-	TRBJ1-1	TGTGCCAGCAGTTACCGGACCGCGAACACTGAAGCTTTCTTT	CASSYRTANTEAFF
TRBV19	-	-	TRBJ1-5	TGTGCCAGTAAAATGGAGGGGGTCCTCAATCAGCCCCGGCATTTT	CASKMEGVLNQPRHF
TRBV6-2/TRBV6-3	-	-	TRBJ2-2	TGTGCCAGCAGTTCGGACACCGGGGAGCTGTTTTTT	CASSSDTGELFF
TRBV6-5	medium-sized	-	TRBJ1-1	TGTGCCAGCAGTTACTCGGTGGGGGGCACTGAAGCTTTCTTT	CASSYSVGGTEAFF
TRBV20-1	few	-	TRBJ1-1	TGCAGTGCTAGAGACCCAAGACGGGTAAACACTGAAGCTTTCTTT	CSARDPRRVNTEAFF
TRBV10-3	medium-sized	-	TRBJ2-6	TGTGCCATGAGACAGGCCCTCCGTCCTGGGGCCAACGTCCTGACTTTC	CAMRQALRPGANVLTF
TRBV28	-	-	TRBJ1-2	TGTGCCAGCAGTTTTCGGGAACCTTATGGCTACACCTTC	CASSFREPYGYTF
TRBV6-6	medium-sized	-	TRBJ1-4	TGTGCCAGCAGATTTACTAATGAAAAACTGTTTTTT	CASRFTNEKLFF
TRBV7-9	few	-	TRBJ2-3	TGTGCCAGCAGCCCCACGACGGATACGCAGTATTTT	CASSPTTDTQYF
TRBV20-1	-	-	TRBJ2-3	TGCAGTGCTAGTGCAGGGCCAGATACGCAGTATTTT	CSASAGPDTQYF
TRBV6-5	few	TRBD1	TRBJ2-2	TGTGCCAGCAGCCTTACAGGGGGCGCCGGCACCGGGGAGCTGTTTTTT	CASSLTGGAGTGELFF